Shown below are 8 T cell receptor beta chains from a single sample sequenced in a study of CD8 T cells in ankylosing spondylitis. From the 5' RACE reads, TCRdb called clonotypes with MiXCR, one entry per CDR3 protein. The table lists some 250,000 distinct CDR3 sequences, 8.6% of them singletons. Material: blood, either unsorted or a sorted T cell fraction (not recorded which). These receptors were taken from a male donor with ankylosing spondylitis or in good health (not recorded which).

This clonotype was counted at least ten times. V is TRBV12-3 or TRBV12-4 and J is TRBJ1-1; no firm D call. This CDR3 comprises 14 residues. Trimming pared 3 bases from V and 4 bases from J, leaving 12 bases between. The CDR3, as DNA: TGTGCCAGCAGTTTGGATCAGGCCCGCACTGAAGCTTTCTTT. It yields the protein CASSLDQARTEAFF.

This clonotype was counted ten times or more. V is TRBV5-6 and J is TRBJ2-7, with TRBD2 identical over 11 bases. The V and J ends lost 6 bases and 2 bases, in that order; junction bases with no gene match: 4. Germline-derived CDR1 and CDR2 are SGHDT and YYEEEE. The CDR3 is 14 residues long. The CDR3 bases are TGTGCCAGCACCGTACTAGCGGGGGCCTACGAGCAGTACTTC. Its translation is CASTVLAGAYEQYF.

This clonotype occurred many times. The chain has TRBV2 and TRBJ2-7, with a possible D match to TRBD1 (5 bases). Deletions cut 7 bases from V and 0 bases from J, with 13 bases between. There are 14 residues in the CDR3. CDR1 and CDR2 (germline): SNHLY, FYNNEI. The CDR3, as DNA: TGTGCCAGCAATCAGGGCGGAAGCTCCTACGAGCAGTACTTC. Amino acid sequence: CASNQGGSSYEQYF.

This clonotype was observed a handful of times. The chain links TRBV4-2 to TRBJ2-4; TRBD1 matches at 8 bases. The CDR3 runs to 16 residues. With 1 base clipped from V and 8 bases from J, the junction kept 10 bases outside the gene matches. Germline V gene lookup returns CDR1 LGHNA and CDR2 YNFKEQ. The chain's CDR3 is CASSQGQGLFGDIQYF. CDR3 nucleotide sequence: TGTGCCAGCAGCCAAGGACAGGGGTTATTTGGGGACATTCAGTACTTC.

This clonotype has a count of ten or more. The DNA for the CDR3 is TGTGCCAGCAGCTTAGTATCCTCGTCGGGCGGGAAGGAGACCCAGTACTTC. Protein product: CASSLVSSSGGKETQYF. The genes are TRBV7-9 and TRBJ2-5, with D tentatively TRBD2 (6 bases). The CDR3 has 17 amino acids. Germline CDR1 reads SEHNR; CDR2 reads FQNEAQ (reference sequence). V was clipped by 1 base and J by 5 bases, with 20 bases between them.

The V gene is TRBV20-1, the J gene TRBJ2-3, with a tentative D call TRBD2 (6 bases). Trimming pared 6 bases from V and 2 bases from J, leaving 15 bases between. The germline CDR1 and CDR2 sequences are DFQATT and SNEGSKA (reference sequence). The CDR3 covers 14 residues. The CDR3, as DNA: TGCAGTGCGAGGCTAGCGCGGACCACAGATACGCAGTATTTT. It specifies CSARLARTTDTQYF.

This clonotype was seen repeatedly, ten times or more. J is TRBJ1-1 and V is TRBV12-3 or TRBV12-4, with a tentative D call TRBD1 (6 bases). The CDR3 loop spans 14 amino acids. The V end was cut by 6 bases, the J end by 1 base, with 12 bases between. DNA for the CDR3: TGTGCCAGCAGACGAGCGGGACAGAACACTGAAGCTTTCTTT. Its translation: CASRRAGQNTEAFF.

This clonotype was observed at least ten times. The chain links TRBV5-6 to TRBJ1-2, with a tentative D call TRBD1 (6 bases). Trimming left V 0 bases short and J 8 bases short, with 14 bases between. Germline CDR1 is SGHDT and CDR2 is YYEEEE. This CDR3 is built from 14 residues. The CDR3 coding sequence is TGTGCCAGCAGCTTGGCCAAGGGGGTGGGCGGCTACACCTTC. It encodes CASSLAKGVGGYTF.